This record looks at one T cell receptor (beta chain) sequence and its context. Study processing details: Amplification of reference gene primers provided the estimated nucleated cell counts. Produced via immunoSEQ multiplex PCR; TCRdb's table is partial and in-frame only. V and J calls and clone size are as listed in that table; D and trimming were resolved from the DNA. Of fewer than 250,000 clones listed, 83% are singletons. Germline loops: CDR1 LGHNA, CDR2 YNFKEQ. With V trimmed by 0 bases and J by 11 bases, 5 bases remained unmatched. The CDR3 consists of 13 residues. This record belongs to a study of blood T cell repertoires in COVID-19. About the study: Both acute and convalescent COVID-19 samples were obtained from the United States, Italy and Spain. PBMCs, B-cell-depleted T cells, or T cells were the source of the cDNA or gDNA that made up the material.

The sequence derives from a middle-aged woman with active or convalescent COVID-19. The J gene is TRBJ2-3, the V gene TRBV4-2, with 7 positions matching TRBD2. Sequenced input: peripheral blood. The CDR3 region is CASSQEAQRGQYF. CDR3 DNA sequence: TGTGCCAGCAGCCAAGAGGCCCAGCGGGGGCAGTATTTT.